Following are 21 T cell receptor beta chains from one sample sequenced in a study of shared clonotypes between healthy human individuals (dated by TCRdb to the early 2020s). For the CD8 naive samples, CD45RO-negative cells were positively selected for CCR7, yielding a CD45RA+CCR7+ population from which TemRA cells were excluded. Libraries were constructed by the immunoSEQ multiplex PCR assay. This immuneACCESS table, as held by TCRdb, lists in-frame sequences with V and J called but not all clones. Of the missing ones, under half trace to an unresolved V gene in checked studies; the others have no known cause. Counted in this sample were roughly 2,000,000 clones; approximately 94% of them appeared once. The top ten constitute 0.95% to 1.5% of the sample. Sequencing was done on a sample of naive CD8+ T cells sorted from blood. Sample cell subset or site, as interpreted from the label and publication: CD45RA+CCR7+. The receptor source for this set is a man aged 18 to 30 in good health.

This chain joins TRBV11-2 and TRBJ2-7; D unclear. The ends were cut back, 3 bases at V and 3 bases at J, with 12 bases in the middle. CDR3 length: 14 residues. CDR1 SGHAT and CDR2 FQNNGV come from the germline V gene. CDR3 bases: TGTGCCAGCAGCTTCTCTTCCCCCCACTACGAGCAGTACTTC. Its translation is CASSFSSPHYEQYF.

CDR3 in amino acids: CASSRTSTQPQHF. In nucleotides, the CDR3 is TGTGCCAGCAGTCGGACATCCACGCAGCCCCAGCATTTT. V usage is TRBV27 and J usage is TRBJ1-5; TRBD1 might be the D (5 bases). Trimming removed 5 bases at V and 7 bases at J, with 12 bases between. This CDR3 has 13 residues. Germline CDR1 reads MNHEY; CDR2 reads SMNVEV (reference sequence).

The genes are TRBV5-5 and TRBJ1-4; no reliable D call. The CDR3 runs 13 residues. Germline V lookup: CDR1 SGHKS, CDR2 YYEKEE (reference sequence). With 0 bases removed from V and 8 bases from J, the gap between germline ends came to 8 bases. This CDR3 reads CASSLDAYEKLFF. CDR3 in DNA: TGTGCCAGCAGCTTGGACGCTTACGAAAAACTGTTTTTT.

The chain has TRBV10-2 and TRBJ2-7; D possibly corresponds to TRBD1 (6 bases). Trimming pared 8 bases from V and 4 bases from J, leaving 15 bases between. The CDR3 has 13 amino acids. Germline V gene sequence: CDR1 WSHSY, CDR2 SAAADI. CDR3 coding DNA: TGCGCCAGCGGAGCAGGGGCGATGTACGAGCAGTACTTC. It codes for CASGAGAMYEQYF.

V usage is TRBV6-5 and J usage is TRBJ2-3; D gene uncertain. V was cut by 0 bases and J by 4 bases, with 8 bases left in between. This CDR3 comprises 14 residues. Germline V gene data show CDR1 as MNHEY and CDR2 as SVGAGI. For the CDR3, the DNA is TGTGCCAGCAGTTACTCGGGCCGGGCAGATACGCAGTATTTT. Protein product: CASSYSGRADTQYF.

The rearrangement joins TRBV7-9 to TRBJ2-7, with D tentatively TRBD1 (5 bases). V lost 0 bases and J 6 bases, leaving 12 bases between the germline ends. Germline V CDR1 and CDR2: SEHNR, FQNEAQ (reference sequence). This CDR3 is built from 14 residues. The CDR3 region has the DNA TGTGCCAGCAGCTTAGCGAATGCAGGGTTCGAGCAGTACTTC. Translating gives CASSLANAGFEQYF.

V usage is TRBV5-1 and J usage is TRBJ2-7, with unresolved D. The CDR3 loop spans 15 amino acids. Trimming removed 0 bases from V and 4 bases from J, with 14 bases in between. In germline, CDR1 is SGHRS, CDR2 YFSETQ. The CDR3 spells CASSLDVSGVYEQYF. The CDR3 coding sequence is TGCGCCAGCAGCTTGGATGTAAGTGGGGTATACGAGCAGTACTTC.

As for this clone: In the same sample, other DNA sequences code for this CDR3. The chain couples TRBV27 to TRBJ1-1, with D perhaps matching TRBD1 (5 bases). CDR1 is MNHEY and CDR2 is SMNVEV in the germline V gene (reference sequence). Deletions cut 2 bases from V and 5 bases from J, with 12 bases between. CDR3 length: 14 residues. The CDR3 coding sequence is TGTGCCAGCAGTTTAGCACGGGGGGGTACTGAAGCTTTCTTT. This gives the protein CASSLARGGTEAFF.

A single count supports this clone. The chain carries TRBV6-1 and TRBJ2-7, with 8 positions matching TRBD1. The CDR3 extends over 14 amino acids. The V gene end was trimmed by 5 bases and the J gene end by 4 bases; junction bases not matched to a gene: 7. Germline V gene data show CDR1 as MNHNS and CDR2 as SASEGT. Written as DNA, the CDR3 is TGTGCCAGCAGTCCCACGGGACAGGTATACGAGCAGTACTTC. Translating it yields CASSPTGQVYEQYF.

The V call is TRBV13, the J call TRBJ2-1; 8 positions agree with TRBD2. This CDR3 region has 17 residues. Germline CDR1 PRHDT, CDR2 FYEKMQ (reference sequence). Germline trimming cut 5 bases from V and 4 bases from J; bases unmatched to any gene: 13. Written as DNA, the CDR3 is TGTGCCAGCAGCCCTGCCGGTCTAGCGGGTCTTTACAATGAGCAGTTCTTC. It encodes CASSPAGLAGLYNEQFF.

V usage is TRBV4-2 and J usage is TRBJ2-7; D unresolved. V gave up 1 base and J gave up 2 bases, with 12 bases separating them. Germline assignment: CDR1 LGHNA and CDR2 YNFKEQ. The length of the CDR3 is 15 residues. CDR3 region: CASSQGTEFTYEQYF. The CDR3 bases are TGTGCCAGCAGCCAAGGGACGGAATTCACCTACGAGCAGTACTTC.

The genes are TRBV5-5 and TRBJ2-7; TRBD1 might be the D (6 bases). Germline values: CDR1 SGHKS, CDR2 YYEKEE (reference sequence). The CDR3 spans 13 residues. Trimming left V 4 bases short and J 2 bases short, with 10 bases between. In nucleotides, the CDR3 is TGTGCCAGCAGCGATGACAGGACCTACGAGCAGTACTTC. Its translation: CASSDDRTYEQYF.

The CDR3 sequence is CASSLLSPSGGFSYEQYF. CDR3 DNA: TGTGCCAGCAGTTTATTGAGTCCTAGCGGGGGTTTTTCCTACGAGCAGTACTTC. The V call is TRBV27, the J call TRBJ2-7, with 10 bases fitting TRBD2. J gave up 1 base and V 1 base, and 10 bases lay outside the gene matches. Germline V lookup: CDR1 MNHEY, CDR2 SMNVEV (reference sequence). The CDR3 covers 18 residues.

The chain is built from TRBV4-2 and TRBJ2-5; D is ambiguous. The CDR3 extends over 12 amino acids. The V and J ends lost 3 bases and 5 bases respectively, with 7 bases between them. Germline V gene data show CDR1 as LGHNA and CDR2 as YNFKEQ. The CDR3 is CASSHIGETQYF. The CDR3 bases are TGTGCCAGCAGCCATATAGGGGAGACCCAGTACTTC.

The rearrangement joins TRBV13 to TRBJ1-1; 9 bases line up with TRBD1. The CDR3 runs to 18 residues. Germline CDR1 PRHDT, CDR2 FYEKMQ (reference sequence). After removal of 5 bases from V and 0 bases from J, the junction contained 13 bases not matched to a gene. CDR3 protein: CASSGTRGTGFMNTEAFF. CDR3 sequence (DNA): TGTGCCAGCAGCGGTACGAGGGGGACAGGGTTCATGAACACTGAAGCTTTCTTT.

Only one count was recorded for this clone. The chain is built from TRBV11-2 and TRBJ1-5; TRBD1 might be the D (5 bases). The CDR3 has 14 amino acids. Trimming cost V 3 bases and J 3 bases, with 9 bases left between them. In germline, CDR1 is SGHAT, CDR2 FQNNGV. The CDR3 region has the DNA TGTGCCAGCAGCTTTGGGACTGACAATCAGCCCCAGCATTTT. The encoded protein is CASSFGTDNQPQHF.

Points on this clone: The same CDR3 is also encoded by other DNA sequences in this sample. The chain is built from TRBV6-1 and TRBJ1-5; D is uncertain. Trimming removed 4 bases from V and 0 bases from J, with 7 bases in between. This CDR3 contains 14 residues. Per the germline V gene, CDR1 is MNHNS and CDR2 is SASEGT. This CDR3 reads CASSGGYSNQPQHF. CDR3 bases: TGTGCCAGCAGTGGCGGATATAGCAATCAGCCCCAGCATTTT.

The rearrangement uses TRBV5-4 and TRBJ2-2; 7 bases fit TRBD1. V was clipped by 4 bases and J by 3 bases; unmatched bases: 12. CDR3 length equals 17 residues. Germline V gene sequence: CDR1 SGHNT, CDR2 YYREEE (reference sequence). In DNA form, the CDR3 reads TGTGCCAGCAGCGGAAGGGACAGCCGATTGGACACCGGGGAGCTGTTTTTT. As protein: CASSGRDSRLDTGELFF.

V usage is TRBV11-2 and J usage is TRBJ1-1; D is perhaps TRBD1 (6 bases). Germline V gene sequence: CDR1 SGHAT, CDR2 FQNNGV. The CDR3 has 15 amino acids. The germline V and J ends were trimmed by 3 bases and 4 bases, with 15 bases remaining between them. CDR3 amino acids: CASSFKGRGSTEAFF. The CDR3 nucleotides read TGTGCCAGCAGCTTCAAAGGCAGGGGAAGCACTGAAGCTTTCTTT.

This rearrangement joins TRBV6-6 to TRBJ2-1; D might be TRBD1 or TRBD2, each matching 6 bases. Germline-derived CDR1 and CDR2 are MNHNY and SVGAGI (reference sequence). The CDR3 consists of 15 residues. The V end was cut by 2 bases, the J end by 2 bases, with 10 bases between. CDR3 in DNA: TGTGCCAGCAGTTACGAGGGGGGCCCCTACAATGAGCAGTTCTTC. Its protein product is CASSYEGGPYNEQFF.

The chain recombines TRBV6-5 with TRBJ1-2; D uncertain. V dropped 9 bases and J dropped 7 bases, with 12 bases sitting between them. CDR1 MNHEY and CDR2 SVGAGI come from the germline V gene. The CDR3 has 11 residues. The CDR3 sequence: CASRGGSGYTF. The CDR3 nucleotides read TGTGCCAGTCGAGGAGGGAGTGGCTACACCTTC.